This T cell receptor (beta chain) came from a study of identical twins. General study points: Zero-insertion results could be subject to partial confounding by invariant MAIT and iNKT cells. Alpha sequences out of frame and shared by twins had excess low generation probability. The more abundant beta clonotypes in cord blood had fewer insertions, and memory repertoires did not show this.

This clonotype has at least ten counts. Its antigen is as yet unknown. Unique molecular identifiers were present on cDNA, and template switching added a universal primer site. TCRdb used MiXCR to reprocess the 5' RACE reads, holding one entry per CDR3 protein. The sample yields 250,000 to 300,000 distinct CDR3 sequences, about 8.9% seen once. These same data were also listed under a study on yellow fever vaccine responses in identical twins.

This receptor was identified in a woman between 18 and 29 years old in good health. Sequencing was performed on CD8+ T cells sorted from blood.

The CDR3 region has the DNA TGCGCCAGCAGCCGGGGACTAGAGGCCTACGAGCAGTACTTC. Protein sequence: CASSRGLEAYEQYF. The chain joins TRBV5-1 to TRBJ2-7; TRBD2 matches 8 bases. The V and J ends lost 4 bases and 2 bases, in that order; junction bases with no gene match: 5. The CDR3 has 14 amino acids. Germline V lookup: CDR1 SGHRS, CDR2 YFSETQ.